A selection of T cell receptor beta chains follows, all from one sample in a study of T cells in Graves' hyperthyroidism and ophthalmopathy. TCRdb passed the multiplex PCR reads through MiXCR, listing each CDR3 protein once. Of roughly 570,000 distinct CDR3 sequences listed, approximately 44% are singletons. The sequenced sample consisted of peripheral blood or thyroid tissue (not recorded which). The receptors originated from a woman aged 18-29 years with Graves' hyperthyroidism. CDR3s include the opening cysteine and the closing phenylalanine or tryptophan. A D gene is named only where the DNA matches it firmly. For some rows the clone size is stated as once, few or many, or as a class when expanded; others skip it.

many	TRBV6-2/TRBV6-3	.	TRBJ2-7	TGTGCCAGCAGTTACTTGGAGTACGAGCAGTACTTC	CASSYLEYEQYF
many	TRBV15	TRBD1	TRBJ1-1	TGTGCCACCAGCAGAGTCAGGGGGGACACTGAAGCTTTCTTT	CATSRVRGDTEAFF
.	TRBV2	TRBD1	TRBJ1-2	TGTGCCAGCAGCAAAGACAGGGTGGAGTATGGCTACACCTTC	CASSKDRVEYGYTF
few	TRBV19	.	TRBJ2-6	TGTGCCAGTAGTATACCTGGGGCCAACGTCCTGACTTTC	CASSIPGANVLTF
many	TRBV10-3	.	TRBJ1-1	TGTGCCATCAGTGAGTCGATAGGCAGAAAGATTGAAGCTTTCTTT	CAISESIGRKIEAFF
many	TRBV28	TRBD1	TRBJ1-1	TGTGCCAGCAGTCCGATCTGGGACAGCGACATGAACACTGAAGCTTTCTTT	CASSPIWDSDMNTEAFF
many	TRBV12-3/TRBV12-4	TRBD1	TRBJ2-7	TGTGCCAGCAGCCCAGGGACAGACGAGCAGTACTTC	CASSPGTDEQYF
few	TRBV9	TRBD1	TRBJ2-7	TGTGCCAGTAGCCCGACAGGGGGCAACGAGCAGTACTTC	CASSPTGGNEQYF
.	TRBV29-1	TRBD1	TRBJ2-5	TGCAGCGTTCCCGGACAGGTGGTCGAGACCCAGTACTTC	CSVPGQVVETQYF
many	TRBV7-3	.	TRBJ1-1	TGTGCCAGCAGCTTAAAAGGATCTAACACTGAAGCTTTCTTT	CASSLKGSNTEAFF
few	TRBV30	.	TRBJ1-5	TGTGCCTGGAGTGTAGCCGGATCGGGCAATCAGCCCCAGCATTTT	CAWSVAGSGNQPQHF